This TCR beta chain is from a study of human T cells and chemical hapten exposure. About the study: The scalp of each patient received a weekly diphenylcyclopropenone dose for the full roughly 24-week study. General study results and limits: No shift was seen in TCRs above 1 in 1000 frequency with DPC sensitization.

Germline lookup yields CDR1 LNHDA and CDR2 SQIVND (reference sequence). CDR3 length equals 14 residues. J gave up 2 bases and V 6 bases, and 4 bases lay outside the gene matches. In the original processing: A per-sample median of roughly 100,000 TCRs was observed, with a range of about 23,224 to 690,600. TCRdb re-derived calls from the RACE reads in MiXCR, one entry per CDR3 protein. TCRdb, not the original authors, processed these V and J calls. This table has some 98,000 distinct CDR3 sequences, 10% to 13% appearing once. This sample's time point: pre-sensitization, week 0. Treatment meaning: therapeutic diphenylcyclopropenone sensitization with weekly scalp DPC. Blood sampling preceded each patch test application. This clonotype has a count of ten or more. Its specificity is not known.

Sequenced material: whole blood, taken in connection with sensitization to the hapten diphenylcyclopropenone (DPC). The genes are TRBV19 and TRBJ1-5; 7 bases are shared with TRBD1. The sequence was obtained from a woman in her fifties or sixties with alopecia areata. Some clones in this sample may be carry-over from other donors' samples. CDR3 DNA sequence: TGTGCCAGTAGCCGTCAGGGGGGCAATCAGCCCCAGCATTTT. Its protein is CASSRQGGNQPQHF.